The 5 T cell receptor beta chains reported below all come from one sample, sequenced in a study of technical replicates of blood from a few donors. Data came from immunoSEQ multiplex PCR; TCRdb stores just in-frame clones and leaves some out. This sample has tens of thousands of clones, with around 87% found just once. Sequencing was done on a sample of PBMCs. The source is a human donor in good health. Some clones in this sample may be carry-over from other donors' samples.

This chain links TRBV30 with TRBJ2-1; tentative D call: TRBD2 (6 bases). The V and J ends lost 0 bases and 9 bases respectively, with 9 bases between them. Germline values: CDR1 GTSNPN, CDR2 SVGIG (reference sequence). The CDR3 spans 12 residues. The CDR3 sequence: CAWSVLGGEQFF. The DNA of the CDR3 is TGTGCCTGGAGTGTACTCGGGGGTGAGCAGTTCTTC.

The chain employs TRBV11-3 and TRBJ2-5; possibly TRBD2 for D (5 bases). Trimming left V 11 bases short and J 5 bases short, with 21 bases between. The CDR3 covers 14 residues. Germline V gene sequence: CDR1 SGHNT, CDR2 YENEEA. The CDR3 region is CALQTGEGQETQYF. As DNA, the CDR3 is TGTGCCTTACAAACGGGCGAGGGTCAGGAGACCCAGTACTTC.

This sequence joins TRBV5-6 and TRBJ2-6; no definite D call. This CDR3 comprises 16 residues. V was clipped by 0 bases and J by 0 bases, with 7 bases between them. Germline V lookup: CDR1 SGHDT, CDR2 YYEEEE. CDR3 nucleotide sequence: TGTGCCAGCAGCTTGGCGGGTGTCTCTGGGGCCAACGTCCTGACTTTC. Protein product: CASSLAGVSGANVLTF.

This chain joins TRBV20-1 and TRBJ1-2; D is unresolved. CDR1 DFQATT and CDR2 SNEGSKA come from the germline V gene (reference sequence). With 6 bases removed from V and 11 bases from J, the gap between germline ends came to 16 bases. The CDR3 is 11 residues long. CDR3: CSAVLESRYTF. CDR3 in DNA: TGCAGTGCCGTACTAGAATCCCGGTACACCTTC.

The chain has TRBV5-1 and TRBJ1-3; D possibly corresponds to TRBD1 (6 bases). V lost 5 bases and J 2 bases, leaving 8 bases between the germline ends. Germline-derived CDR1 and CDR2 are SGHRS and YFSETQ. The CDR3 is 13 amino acids. As DNA, the CDR3 is TGCGCCAGCAGGGGGACAACTGGAAACACCATATATTTT. Protein product: CASRGTTGNTIYF.